Presented here are 27 T cell receptor beta chains from one specimen sequenced in a study of blood T cell repertoires in COVID-19. Assay used: immunoSEQ multiplex PCR; TCRdb lists only in-frame clones, some missing. The repertoire holds 430,000 or so clones, with approximately 90% as singletons. Sequencing was carried out using peripheral blood. Receptors were obtained from a man younger than 35 with COVID-19, enrolled during active disease.

The chain has TRBV12-3 or TRBV12-4 and TRBJ1-1; D gene unclear. The CDR3 has 13 amino acids. V was cut by 4 bases and J by 0 bases, with 6 bases left in between. Here the CDR3 reads CASSSTVNTEAFF. CDR3 in DNA: TGTGCCAGCAGTTCAACGGTGAACACTGAAGCTTTCTTT.

The rearrangement links TRBV14 to TRBJ2-5, with D possibly TRBD2 on 6 matching bases. Trimming cost V 4 bases and J 5 bases, with 14 bases left between them. The germline V gene encodes CDR1 SGHDN and CDR2 FVKESK. The CDR3 totals 14 residues. The CDR3 spells CASSPAGGWETQYF. Written as DNA, the CDR3 is TGTGCCAGCAGCCCAGCTGGGGGGTGGGAGACCCAGTACTTC.

This chain connects TRBV3-1 (or the pseudogene TRBV3-2) to TRBJ2-2, with 10 bases that match TRBD1. This CDR3 spans 15 amino acids. Trimming took 3 bases from V and 5 from J; bases not matched to a gene: 3. In germline, CDR1 is LGHDT, CDR2 YNNKEL (reference sequence). Here the CDR3 reads CASSQGQGSTGELFF. The CDR3 DNA follows: TGTGCCAGCAGCCAGGGACAGGGGTCGACCGGGGAGCTGTTTTTT.

The chain couples TRBV7-2 to TRBJ2-3; D is undetermined. The CDR3 runs 17 residues. The ends were cut back, 1 base at V and 0 bases at J, with 14 bases in the middle. Germline V gives CDR1 SGHTA, CDR2 FQGNSA. CDR3 sequence: CASSLVAYSTSTDTQYF. CDR3 DNA sequence: TGTGCCAGCAGCTTAGTTGCCTACTCAACCAGCACAGATACGCAGTATTTT.

The chain is built from TRBV29-1 and TRBJ1-4; D remains ambiguous. V lost 0 bases and J 10 bases, leaving 12 bases between the germline ends. CDR1 is SQVTM and CDR2 is ANQGSEA in the germline V gene. The CDR3 runs to 13 residues. CDR3 sequence: CSVEDWRQRKLFF. The DNA for the CDR3 is TGCAGCGTTGAAGATTGGAGGCAGAGAAAACTGTTTTTT.

The CDR3 is CASSPTYSGANVLTF. The CDR3 bases are TGTGCCAGCAGCCCTACCTACTCTGGGGCCAACGTCCTGACTTTC. The rearrangement joins TRBV5-4 to TRBJ2-6; D is uncertain. V was shortened by 4 bases and J by 0 bases, with 8 bases between the two germline ends. The CDR3 totals 15 residues. The V gene's germline CDR1 is SGHNT and CDR2 YYREEE (reference sequence).

The CDR3 bases are TGCGCCAGCAGTTATCAGGGAGGAGAGACCCAGTACTTC. It is translated as CASSYQGGETQYF. The V gene is TRBV5-1, the J gene TRBJ2-5; D perhaps matches TRBD2 (6 bases). There are 13 residues in the CDR3. Germline V gene lookup returns CDR1 SGHRS and CDR2 YFSETQ. The germline V and J ends were trimmed by 5 bases and 4 bases, with 12 bases remaining between them.

The rearrangement joins TRBV24-1 to TRBJ2-3; TRBD1 aligns across 7 bases. The ends lost 3 bases at V and 1 base at J; junction bases unmatched: 3. This CDR3 contains 15 residues. CDR1 is KGHDR, CDR2 SFDVKD, per germline. Here the CDR3 DNA reads TGTGCCACCAGTGATAGACAGGGTGGCACAGATACGCAGTATTTT. The encoded protein is CATSDRQGGTDTQYF.

V and J are TRBV27 and TRBJ2-2, with 7 bases identical to TRBD2. The CDR3 runs 14 residues. Germline V gene sequence: CDR1 MNHEY, CDR2 SMNVEV (reference sequence). With 6 bases clipped from V and 6 bases from J, the junction kept 7 bases outside the gene matches. The CDR3 DNA reads as TGTGCCAGCAGGCCGGGACTATTGGCCGGGGAGCTGTTTTTT. It translates to CASRPGLLAGELFF.

The genes are TRBV12-3 or TRBV12-4 and TRBJ2-7; D is ambiguous. V shed 6 bases and J shed 3 bases, with 6 bases lying between them. This CDR3 has 11 amino acids. CDR3 sequence (DNA): TGTGCCAGCAGCCGAGACTACGAGCAGTACTTC. Residues: CASSRDYEQYF.

This sequence joins TRBV19 and TRBJ1-2; D is unresolved. Per the germline V gene, CDR1 is LNHDA and CDR2 is SQIVND (reference sequence). Trimming removed 3 bases at V and 3 bases at J, with 8 bases between. The CDR3 consists of 13 residues. In DNA, the CDR3 is TGTGCCAGTAGTATCGCAACGGACTATGGCTACACCTTC. Its translation: CASSIATDYGYTF.

Only a few counts were recorded for this clone. The V and J genes are TRBV7-9 and TRBJ1-5, with D possibly being TRBD1 (5 bases). This CDR3 has 11 residues. The germline CDR1 and CDR2 sequences are SEHNR and FQNEAQ (reference sequence). CDR3 in DNA: TGTGTCAGAAGGGGTAATCAGCCCCAGCATTTT. This codes for CVRRGNQPQHF.

V usage is TRBV4-2 and J usage is TRBJ2-2, with 7 positions matching TRBD1. This CDR3 is 15 amino acids long. The V gene's germline CDR1 is LGHNA and CDR2 YNFKEQ. The junction had 6 bases not matched to a gene; V was cut back by 5 bases and J by 3 bases. CDR3 sequence reads: CASSYRTGDTGELFF. As DNA, the CDR3 is TGTGCCAGCAGCTATCGTACAGGGGACACCGGGGAGCTGTTTTTT.

This chain links TRBV6-2 or TRBV6-3 with TRBJ2-7, with unresolved D. This CDR3 spans 15 amino acids. Trimming shortened V by 0 bases and J by 2 bases, and 11 bases separated the two germline ends. Germline CDR1 and CDR2: MNHEY and SVGEGT. CDR3 nucleotide sequence: TGTGCCAGCAGTTACTCGACTGGCAAAACCTACGAGCAGTACTTC. It translates to CASSYSTGKTYEQYF.

The chain joins TRBV27 to TRBJ1-4, with TRBD1 matching 8 bases. The length of the CDR3 is 15 residues. The germline CDR1 and CDR2 sequences are MNHEY and SMNVEV (reference sequence). Trimming at V came to 7 bases and at J to 4 bases, leaving 8 bases not matched to a gene. The CDR3 DNA follows: TGTGCCAGCAAGAGTCAGGGACAGGTTAATGAAAAACTGTTTTTT. Protein product: CASKSQGQVNEKLFF.

A few counts support this clone. The chain joins TRBV5-1 to TRBJ2-5; D is undetermined. The V end lost 2 bases, the J end lost 4 bases, and 3 bases lay between the germline ends. Germline V gene data show CDR1 as SGHRS and CDR2 as YFSETQ. The CDR3 extends over 11 amino acids. In nucleotides, the CDR3 is TGCGCCAGCAGCTTCGGAGAGACCCAGTACTTC. Translated, it gives CASSFGETQYF.

This rearrangement joins TRBV6-5 to TRBJ1-2; no firm D call. The germline V and J ends were trimmed by 5 bases and 8 bases, with 9 bases remaining between them. CDR1 is MNHEY and CDR2 is SVGAGI in the germline V gene. This CDR3 is built from 11 residues. The CDR3: CASSPGSGYTF. The DNA of the CDR3 is TGTGCCAGCAGTCCGGGGTCCGGCTACACCTTC.

As to this clone: Other DNA sequences in this sample translate to the same CDR3. This chain uses TRBV18 with TRBJ1-3; D not resolved. The CDR3 loop spans 16 amino acids. The V gene lost 0 bases and the J gene lost 0 bases, with 9 bases spanning the gap. Germline V lookup: CDR1 KGHSH, CDR2 LQKENI. The CDR3 DNA sequence: TGTGCCAGCTCACCACCGTCAGGATCCTCTGGAAACACCATATATTTT. Translated: CASSPPSGSSGNTIYF. The full variable domain, with the rest looked up from reference TRBV18 and TRBJ1-3, is NAGVMQNPRHLVRRRGQEARLRCSPMKGHSHVYWYRQLPEEGLKFMVYLQKENIIDESGMPKERFSAEFPKEGPSILRIQQVVRGDSAAYFCASSPPSGSSGNTIYFGEGSWLTVV.

The genes are TRBV20-1 and TRBJ2-7; 10 nucleotides line up with TRBD2. Germline CDR1 and CDR2: DFQATT and SNEGSKA (reference sequence). V lost 3 bases to trimming and J lost 3 bases; unmatched junction nucleotides: 5. This CDR3 is 14 amino acids long. The CDR3 DNA follows: TGCAGTGCTAGTAGCGGGGGGATGGACTACGAGCAGTACTTC. Translated, it gives CSASSGGMDYEQYF.

CDR3 in amino acids: CASSESPSLAGIYRDTQYF. CDR3 coding DNA: TGCGCCAGCAGTGAGTCCCCATCTTTAGCGGGGATTTACAGAGATACGCAGTATTTT. This chain uses TRBV10-2 with TRBJ2-3; the match to TRBD2 covers 8 bases. J lost 5 bases, V lost 0 bases, and 16 bases had no gene match. The germline V gene encodes CDR1 WSHSY and CDR2 SAAADI. CDR3 size: 19 residues.

This clone came up once. V is TRBV2 and J is TRBJ2-1, with 11 nucleotides matching TRBD2. The CDR3 sequence is 15 residues long. The germline V gene encodes CDR1 SNHLY and CDR2 FYNNEI. With V trimmed by 5 bases and J by 4 bases, 4 bases remained unmatched. The CDR3 region has the DNA TGTGCCAGCAGTCCACTAGCGGGAGCTTACAATGAGCAGTTCTTC. Its translation: CASSPLAGAYNEQFF.

This clone was picked up one time. The rearrangement uses TRBV30 and TRBJ2-1, with TRBD2 identical over 8 bases. The CDR3 has 17 amino acids. Trimming took 0 bases from V and 5 from J; bases not matched to a gene: 12. Germline assignment: CDR1 GTSNPN and CDR2 SVGIG (reference sequence). The CDR3 reads CAWSVDRTSSGDNEQFF. The CDR3 bases are TGTGCCTGGAGTGTAGACCGGACTAGCTCTGGTGACAATGAGCAGTTCTTC.

The chain employs TRBV5-1 and TRBJ2-5; 10 bases line up with TRBD1. CDR3 length equals 14 residues. Germline-derived CDR1 and CDR2 are SGHRS and YFSETQ. Trimming took 4 bases from V and 3 from J; bases not matched to a gene: 3. CDR3 sequence (DNA): TGCGCCAGCAGCCGACAGGGGGCTGAAGAGACCCAGTACTTC. Amino acid sequence: CASSRQGAEETQYF.

The chain joins TRBV25-1 to TRBJ2-3; 10 bases match TRBD1. V was pared by 4 bases and J by 3 bases, with 7 bases of the junction left unmatched. The CDR3 spans 16 residues. Germline CDR1 and CDR2: MGHDK and SYGVNS. The CDR3 loop is CASSGKGQGKTDTQYF. DNA of the CDR3: TGTGCCAGCAGTGGAAAGGGACAGGGGAAAACAGATACGCAGTATTTT. Looking up the rest from reference TRBV25-1 and TRBJ2-3 gives the full variable domain: EADIYQTPRYLVIGTGKKITLECSQTMGHDKMYWYQQDPGMELHLIHYSYGVNSTEKGDLSSESTVSRIRTEHFPLTLESARPSHTSQYLCASSGKGQGKTDTQYFGPGTRLTVL.

The rearrangement uses TRBV9 and TRBJ2-5, with a weak D call TRBD2 (5 bases). Germline V gene data show CDR1 as SGDLS and CDR2 as YYNGEE. V was shortened by 3 bases and J by 5 bases, with 14 bases between the two germline ends. The CDR3 covers 14 residues. The CDR3 sequence: CASSAGVGGETQYF. The CDR3 DNA follows: TGTGCCAGCAGCGCCGGGGTAGGTGGGGAGACCCAGTACTTC.

J is TRBJ2-1 and V is TRBV7-6; 7 nucleotides agree with TRBD1. Per germline, CDR1 SGHVS and CDR2 FNYEAQ. This CDR3 contains 14 residues. V dropped 5 bases and J dropped 12; count of bases not matched to a gene: 13. DNA for the CDR3: TGTGCCAGCAGCCATCTGGACAGGCCTGGTGGGCAGTTCTTC. It specifies CASSHLDRPGGQFF.

The rearrangement joins TRBV10-3 to TRBJ1-5; maybe TRBD1 (6 bases). This CDR3 is built from 16 residues. The V end was cut by 3 bases, the J end by 0 bases, with 12 bases between. Germline V gene sequence: CDR1 ENHRY, CDR2 SYGVKD. The chain's CDR3 is CAISDYRVDSNQPQHF. The CDR3, as DNA: TGTGCCATCAGTGACTACAGGGTCGATAGCAATCAGCCCCAGCATTTT.